These 23 T cell receptor beta chains originate from one sample sequenced in a study of cytomegalovirus exposure and HLA in healthy donors. Produced via immunoSEQ multiplex PCR; TCRdb's table is partial and in-frame only. The sample carries approximately 300,000 clones, about 90% recorded once. The sample taken for sequencing was PBMCs. Receptors were obtained from a woman between 25 and 40 years old in good health and CMV-seropositive.

V gene TRBV9 combines with J gene TRBJ1-2, with TRBD1 identical over 8 bases. CDR1 is SGDLS and CDR2 is YYNGEE in the germline V gene. This CDR3 spans 16 amino acids. V lost 4 bases to trimming and J lost 4 bases; unmatched junction nucleotides: 12. CDR3 nucleotides: TGTGCCAGCAGCCCCAGCGGGGCAGGGGGCTTCTATGGCTACACCTTC. Protein sequence: CASSPSGAGGFYGYTF. Using reference TRBV9 and TRBJ1-2 for the parts outside the CDR3, the full variable domain is DSGVTQTPKHLITATGQRVTLRCSPRSGDLSVYWYQQSLDQGLQFLIQYYNGEERAKGNILERFSAQQFPDLHSELNLSSLELGDSALYFCASSPSGAGGFYGYTFGSGTRLTVV.

This sequence joins TRBV7-8 and TRBJ2-1, with 10 bases fitting TRBD2. Germline V gene sequence: CDR1 SGHVS, CDR2 FQNEAQ. The CDR3 extends over 20 amino acids. V was clipped by 0 bases and J by 0 bases; unmatched bases: 11. The DNA for the CDR3 is TGTGCCAGCAGCTTAGCTGTTGTGACTAGCGGGTCGAGCTCCTACAATGAGCAGTTCTTC. This codes for CASSLAVVTSGSSSYNEQFF.

The chain has TRBV29-1 and TRBJ2-1; 16 bases fit TRBD2. Germline assignment: CDR1 SQVTM and CDR2 ANQGSEA. Losses at the gene ends were 7 bases for V and 4 bases for J; bases not matched to a gene: 4. CDR3 length: 15 residues. The CDR3 here is CSAMGLAGGYNEQFF. The CDR3 DNA reads TGCAGCGCCATGGGACTAGCGGGGGGGTACAATGAGCAGTTCTTC.

A remark on this clone: Other DNA sequences in the same sample also yield this CDR3. This chain links TRBV5-1 with TRBJ1-1; TRBD1 aligns across 7 bases. Per germline, CDR1 SGHRS and CDR2 YFSETQ. With 4 bases clipped from V and 7 bases from J, the junction kept 4 bases outside the gene matches. The CDR3 sequence is 12 residues long. The CDR3, as DNA: TGCGCCAGCAGCCCGGGGACAGTTGAAGCTTTCTTT. This gives the protein CASSPGTVEAFF. Full variable domain (outside the CDR3, taken from reference TRBV5-1 and TRBJ1-1): KAGVTQTPRYLIKTRGQQVTLSCSPISGHRSVSWYQQTPGQGLQFLFEYFSETQRNKGNFPGRFSGRQFSNSRSEMNVSTLELGDSALYLCASSPGTVEAFFGQGTRLTVV.

The gene calls are TRBV7-2 and TRBJ2-7, with TRBD1 identical over 9 bases. The CDR3 runs 16 residues. Unmatched junction bases numbered 10, after V lost 4 bases and J lost 3 bases. Germline V CDR1 and CDR2: SGHTA, FQGNSA. The CDR3 nucleotides read TGTGCCAGCAGCTCCCCCGGGACAGGGATCTACTACGAGCAGTACTTC. Translated, it gives CASSSPGTGIYYEQYF.

V is TRBV28 and J is TRBJ1-5, with a tentative D call TRBD1 (6 bases). Germline V gene data show CDR1 as MDHEN and CDR2 as SYDVKM. Trimming left V 4 bases short and J 6 bases short, with 13 bases between. This CDR3 region has 14 residues. The CDR3 DNA reads TGTGCCAGCAGTTCTCCCGAGGGGGTTCAGCCCCAGCATTTT. Amino acid sequence: CASSSPEGVQPQHF.

This clone was observed many times. The J gene is TRBJ2-1, the V gene TRBV27; TRBD1 matches at 11 bases. With 5 bases clipped from V and 7 bases from J, the junction kept 10 bases outside the gene matches. The CDR3 consists of 16 residues. Germline V CDR1 and CDR2: MNHEY, SMNVEV (reference sequence). In nucleotides, the CDR3 is TGTGCCAGCAGTACGGGGACAGGGGGTAGGGAGAATGAGCAGTTCTTC. Translating it yields CASSTGTGGRENEQFF.

The chain employs TRBV19 and TRBJ1-5, with 7 bases identical to TRBD1. The CDR3 is made up of 15 amino acids. J gave up 2 bases and V 3 bases, and 4 bases lay outside the gene matches. Per the germline V gene, CDR1 is LNHDA and CDR2 is SQIVND (reference sequence). As DNA, the CDR3 is TGTGCCAGTAGTATCCCCCAGGGGGGCAATCAGCCCCAGCATTTT. Translating gives CASSIPQGGNQPQHF. The variable domain in full, with the rest retrieved from reference TRBV19 and TRBJ1-5, is DGGITQSPKYLFRKEGQNVTLSCEQNLNHDAMYWYRQDPGQGLRLIYYSQIVNDFQKGDIAEGYSVSREKKESFPLTVTSAQKNPTAFYLCASSIPQGGNQPQHFGDGTRLSIL.

The chain is built from TRBV6-4 and TRBJ1-6; 8 bases are a match to TRBD1. This CDR3 contains 15 residues. Trimming removed 5 bases from V and 1 base from J; junction bases left unmatched: 1. From germline, CDR1 is MRHNA and CDR2 SNTAGT. The CDR3, as DNA: TGTGCCAGCAGTAGGACAGGGTCCTATAATTCACCCCTCCACTTT. Translation: CASSRTGSYNSPLHF.

The chain recombines TRBV13 with TRBJ2-1, with TRBD1 matching over 8 bases. The CDR3 consists of 15 residues. V was pared by 3 bases and J by 8 bases, with 9 bases of the junction left unmatched. The germline gives CDR1 PRHDT, CDR2 FYEKMQ (reference sequence). Here the CDR3 reads CASSFGQGTLDEQFF. DNA for the CDR3: TGTGCCAGCAGCTTCGGACAGGGTACCTTGGATGAGCAGTTCTTC.

The V gene is TRBV4-3, the J gene TRBJ1-6, with TRBD1 as a possible D gene (5 bases). V lost 2 bases and J lost 7, with 18 bases in between. The CDR3 is 17 residues long. The germline V gene encodes CDR1 LGHNA and CDR2 YSLEER. Here the CDR3 DNA reads TGCGCCAGCAGCCAAAGTCGGGGAGAGGGGCTGAATTCACCCCTCCACTTT. This sequence encodes CASSQSRGEGLNSPLHF.

The chain recombines TRBV29-1 with TRBJ1-1; a weak D match, TRBD1 (6 bases). Looked up from germline, CDR1 is SQVTM and CDR2 is ANQGSEA. CDR3 length: 13 residues. Trimming shortened V by 5 bases and J by 7 bases, and 17 bases separated the two germline ends. CDR3 in amino acids: CSVQGSVTGEAFF. The CDR3 DNA is TGCAGCGTTCAGGGGAGTGTAACGGGTGAAGCTTTCTTT.

J is TRBJ2-7 and V is TRBV10-1, with 9 bases identical to TRBD1. The germline V gene encodes CDR1 WNHNN and CDR2 SYGVQD (reference sequence). V lost 4 bases and J lost 0; bases outside the gene matches: 25. This CDR3 has 22 amino acids. The CDR3: CASSGARKIRDRDPPSSYEQYF. In nucleotides, the CDR3 is TGCGCCAGCAGTGGCGCCCGGAAGATTCGGGACAGGGACCCTCCCAGCTCCTACGAGCAGTACTTC.

This chain uses TRBV6-5 with TRBJ2-3; 8 bases align to TRBD2. The CDR3 has 16 amino acids. Germline CDR1 and CDR2: MNHEY and SVGAGI. With V trimmed by 2 bases and J by 4 bases, 8 bases remained unmatched. The CDR3 nucleotides are TGTGCCAGCAGTTACCCCAGCGGGAGCGGGGCAGATACGCAGTATTTT. Its translation: CASSYPSGSGADTQYF.

The chain combines TRBV30 with TRBJ2-5; D not resolved. This CDR3 has 13 amino acids. V gave up 5 bases and J gave up 0 bases, with 10 bases separating them. The germline V gene has CDR1 GTSNPN and CDR2 SVGIG (reference sequence). The CDR3 reads CAWGVYYQETQYF. In DNA form, the CDR3 reads TGTGCCTGGGGGGTCTACTACCAAGAGACCCAGTACTTC. Looking up the rest from reference TRBV30 and TRBJ2-5 gives the full variable domain: SQTIHQWPATLVQPVGSPLSLECTVEGTSNPNLYWYRQAAGRGLQLLFYSVGIGQISSEVPQNLSASRPQDRQFILSSKKLLLSDSGFYLCAWGVYYQETQYFGPGTRLLVL.

The chain combines TRBV6-5 with TRBJ1-1, with unresolved D. Germline V gene sequence: CDR1 MNHEY, CDR2 SVGAGI. This CDR3 spans 15 amino acids. Deletions cut 3 bases from V and 1 base from J, with 12 bases between. The chain's CDR3 is CASSYTWATNTEAFF. The CDR3 DNA follows: TGTGCCAGCAGTTATACCTGGGCGACGAACACTGAAGCTTTCTTT.

The CDR3 reads CAGWRLGYGYTF. DNA of the CDR3: TGTGCCGGCTGGAGGCTCGGCTATGGCTACACCTTC. The chain employs TRBV30 and TRBJ1-2, with D hard to call. The V and J ends lost 8 bases and 4 bases respectively, with 14 bases between them. Germline V gene data show CDR1 as GTSNPN and CDR2 as SVGIG (reference sequence). CDR3 size: 12 residues.

This sequence joins TRBV27 and TRBJ1-1; D is ambiguous. This CDR3 region has 13 residues. Germline assignment: CDR1 MNHEY and CDR2 SMNVEV (reference sequence). Trimming removed 6 bases from V and 0 bases from J, with 8 bases in between. DNA of the CDR3: TGTGCCAGCAGGACTGGGATGAACACTGAAGCTTTCTTT. Encoded protein: CASRTGMNTEAFF.

V usage is TRBV7-6 and J usage is TRBJ1-3, with D maybe TRBD1 (5 bases). Germline CDR1 SGHVS, CDR2 FNYEAQ. V lost 0 bases, J lost 1 base, and 10 bases lay in between. The CDR3 is 16 residues long. In DNA, the CDR3 is TGTGCCAGCAGCTTAGCCGGGACCGATTCTGGAAACACCATATATTTT. It translates to CASSLAGTDSGNTIYF.

This clone has more than one count but fewer than ten. The chain joins TRBV6-5 to TRBJ2-7, with D possibly TRBD2 on 6 matching bases. V lost 7 bases and J 6 bases, leaving 10 bases between the germline ends. This CDR3 spans 11 amino acids. Germline CDR1 reads MNHEY; CDR2 reads SVGAGI. CDR3 protein: CASNKEGEQYF. DNA of the CDR3: TGTGCCAGCAACAAGGAGGGCGAGCAGTACTTC.

The CDR3: CASSGHDTDTQYF. As DNA, the CDR3 is TGTGCCAGCAGCGGACACGACACAGATACGCAGTATTTT. The genes are TRBV28 and TRBJ2-3; a possible D gene is TRBD1 (5 bases). Germline V CDR1 and CDR2: MDHEN, SYDVKM. This CDR3 region has 13 residues. V was clipped by 6 bases and J by 2 bases, with 9 bases between them.

In nucleotides, the CDR3 is TGCGCCAGCAGCCAAGCCAGCGGGGCCAACCAAGAGACCCAGTACTTC. This sequence encodes CASSQASGANQETQYF. The chain carries TRBV4-1 and TRBJ2-5; 7 nucleotides align to TRBD2. The CDR3 is made up of 16 amino acids. The J segment lost 0 bases and the V segment lost 1 base, leaving 5 bases of the junction unmatched. The germline V gene encodes CDR1 MGHRA and CDR2 YSYEKL.

This rearrangement joins TRBV28 to TRBJ1-1, with TRBD1 matching 8 bases. The CDR3 loop spans 12 amino acids. V was clipped by 8 bases and J by 1 base; unmatched bases: 0. The germline gives CDR1 MDHEN, CDR2 SYDVKM. The CDR3 here is CASGTGNTEAFF. CDR3 nucleotide sequence: TGTGCCAGCGGGACAGGGAACACTGAAGCTTTCTTT.